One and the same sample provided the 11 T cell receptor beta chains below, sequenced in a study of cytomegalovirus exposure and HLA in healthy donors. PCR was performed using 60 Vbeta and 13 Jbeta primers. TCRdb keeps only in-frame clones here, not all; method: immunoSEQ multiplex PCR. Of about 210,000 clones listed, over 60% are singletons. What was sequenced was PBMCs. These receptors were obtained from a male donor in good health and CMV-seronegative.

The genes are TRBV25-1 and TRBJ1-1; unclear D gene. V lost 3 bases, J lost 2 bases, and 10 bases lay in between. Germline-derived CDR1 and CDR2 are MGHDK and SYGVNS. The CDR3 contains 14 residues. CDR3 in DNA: TGTGCCAGCAGTGATACAGTCTTCAACACTGAAGCTTTCTTT. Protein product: CASSDTVFNTEAFF.

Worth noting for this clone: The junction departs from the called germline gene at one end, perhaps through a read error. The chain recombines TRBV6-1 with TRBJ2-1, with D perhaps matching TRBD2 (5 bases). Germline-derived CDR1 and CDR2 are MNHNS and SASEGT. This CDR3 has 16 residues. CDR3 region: CASSEAILANYNEQLF. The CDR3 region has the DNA TGTGCCAGCAGTGAAGCCATCCTAGCAAACTACAATGAGCAGCTCTTC.

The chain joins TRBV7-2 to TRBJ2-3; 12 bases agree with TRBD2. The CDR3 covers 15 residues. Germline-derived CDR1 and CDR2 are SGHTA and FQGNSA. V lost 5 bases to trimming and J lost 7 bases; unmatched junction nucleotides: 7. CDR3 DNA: TGTGCCAGCAGCCGAGGACTAGCGGGATTACATACGCAGTATTTT. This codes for CASSRGLAGLHTQYF.

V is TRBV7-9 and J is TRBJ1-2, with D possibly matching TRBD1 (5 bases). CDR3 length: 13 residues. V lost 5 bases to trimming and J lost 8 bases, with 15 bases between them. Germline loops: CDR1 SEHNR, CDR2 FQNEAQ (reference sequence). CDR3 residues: CASSRGRDEGYTF. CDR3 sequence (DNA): TGTGCCAGCAGCCGGGGGAGGGATGAAGGCTACACCTTC.

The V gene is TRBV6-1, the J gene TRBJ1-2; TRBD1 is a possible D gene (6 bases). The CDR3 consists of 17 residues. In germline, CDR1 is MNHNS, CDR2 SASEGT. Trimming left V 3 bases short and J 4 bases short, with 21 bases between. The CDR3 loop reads CASSEDKPRGALYGYTF. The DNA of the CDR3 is TGTGCCAGCAGTGAGGATAAGCCCCGGGGGGCTCTCTATGGCTACACCTTC.

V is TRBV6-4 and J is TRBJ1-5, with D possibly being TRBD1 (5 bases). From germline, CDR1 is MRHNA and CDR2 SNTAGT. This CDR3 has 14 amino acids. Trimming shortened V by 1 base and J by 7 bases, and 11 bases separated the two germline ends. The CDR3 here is CASSDFIGGQPQHF. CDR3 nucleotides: TGTGCCAGCAGTGACTTTATTGGGGGGCAGCCCCAGCATTTT.

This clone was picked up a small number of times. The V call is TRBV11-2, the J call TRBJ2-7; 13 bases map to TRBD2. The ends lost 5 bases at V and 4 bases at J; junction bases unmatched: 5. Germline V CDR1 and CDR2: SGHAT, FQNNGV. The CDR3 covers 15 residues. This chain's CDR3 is CASSLGLAGVYEQYF. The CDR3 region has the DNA TGTGCCAGCAGCCTCGGACTAGCGGGGGTATACGAGCAGTACTTC.

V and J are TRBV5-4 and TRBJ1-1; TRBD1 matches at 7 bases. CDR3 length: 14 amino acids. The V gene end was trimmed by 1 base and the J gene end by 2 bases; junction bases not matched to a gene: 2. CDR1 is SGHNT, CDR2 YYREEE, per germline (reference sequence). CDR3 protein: CASSLTGVNTEAFF. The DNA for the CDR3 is TGTGCCAGCAGCTTGACAGGGGTAAACACTGAAGCTTTCTTT.

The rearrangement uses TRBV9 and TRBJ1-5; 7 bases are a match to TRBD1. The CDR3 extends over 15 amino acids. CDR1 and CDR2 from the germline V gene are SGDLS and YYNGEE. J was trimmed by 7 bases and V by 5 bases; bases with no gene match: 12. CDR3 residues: CASSPNAGGSQPQHF. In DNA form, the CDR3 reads TGTGCCAGCAGTCCTAACGCAGGGGGAAGCCAGCCCCAGCATTTT.

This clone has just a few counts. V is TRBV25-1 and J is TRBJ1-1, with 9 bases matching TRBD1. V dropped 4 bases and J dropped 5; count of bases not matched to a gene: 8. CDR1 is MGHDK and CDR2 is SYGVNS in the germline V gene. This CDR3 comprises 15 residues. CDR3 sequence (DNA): TGTGCCAGCAGTGGCCACAGGGGGCGCCTGACTGAAGCTTTCTTT. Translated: CASSGHRGRLTEAFF.

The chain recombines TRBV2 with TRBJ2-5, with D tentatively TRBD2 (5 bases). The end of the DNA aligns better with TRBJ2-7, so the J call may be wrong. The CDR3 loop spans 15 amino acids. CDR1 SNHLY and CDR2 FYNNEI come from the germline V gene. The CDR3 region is CASIVGRENSYEQYF. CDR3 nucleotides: TGTGCCAGCATCGTTGGACGGGAAAATTCCTACGAGCAGTACTTC.